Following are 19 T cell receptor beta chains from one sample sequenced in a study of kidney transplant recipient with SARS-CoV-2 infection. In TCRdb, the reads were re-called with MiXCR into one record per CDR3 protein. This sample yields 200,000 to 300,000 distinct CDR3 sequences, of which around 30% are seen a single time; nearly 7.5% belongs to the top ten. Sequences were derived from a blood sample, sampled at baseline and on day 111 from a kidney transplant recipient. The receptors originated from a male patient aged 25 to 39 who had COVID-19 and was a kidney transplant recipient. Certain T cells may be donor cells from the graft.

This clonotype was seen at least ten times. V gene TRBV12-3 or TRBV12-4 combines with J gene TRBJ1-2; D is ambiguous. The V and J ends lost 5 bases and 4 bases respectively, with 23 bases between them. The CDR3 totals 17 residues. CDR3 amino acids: CASSGVCSFRKTYGYTF. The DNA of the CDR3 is TGTGCCAGCAGTGGCGTCTGCAGCTTCCGAAAGACCTATGGCTACACCTTC.

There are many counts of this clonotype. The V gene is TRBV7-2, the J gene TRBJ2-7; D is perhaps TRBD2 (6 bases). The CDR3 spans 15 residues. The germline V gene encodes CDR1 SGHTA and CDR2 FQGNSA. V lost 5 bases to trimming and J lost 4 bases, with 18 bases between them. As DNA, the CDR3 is TGTGCCAGCAGCCAGGGACGTGTGGGAGGTTACGAGCAGTACTTC. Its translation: CASSQGRVGGYEQYF.

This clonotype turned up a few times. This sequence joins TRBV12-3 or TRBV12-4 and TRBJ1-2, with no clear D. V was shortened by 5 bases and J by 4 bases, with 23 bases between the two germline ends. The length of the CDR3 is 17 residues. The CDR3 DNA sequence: TGTGCCAGCAGTCTCTGTTACACAGCAGGAAAGACCTATGGCTACACCTTC. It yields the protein CASSLCYTAGKTYGYTF.

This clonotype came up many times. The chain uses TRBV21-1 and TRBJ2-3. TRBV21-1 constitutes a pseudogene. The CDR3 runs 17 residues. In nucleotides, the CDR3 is TGTGCCAGCAGTGTTCCCATAGCTACAGTCATGCAAGATACGCAGTATTTT. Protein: CASSVPIATVMQDTQYF.

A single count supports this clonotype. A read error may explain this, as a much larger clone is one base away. Here the CDR3 reads CATSGKSVGGKETQHF. The CDR3, as DNA: TGTGCCACCAGTGGCAAGAGTGTGGGGGGAAAAGAGACCCAGCACTTC. The chain couples TRBV24-1 to TRBJ2-5; maybe TRBD2 (6 bases). Germline lookup yields CDR1 KGHDR and CDR2 SFDVKD. This CDR3 region has 16 residues.

The CDR3 DNA follows: TGCAGTGCCAGCCGGGTTCTAGCGGGCACAGATACGCAGTATTTT. Amino acids: CSASRVLAGTDTQYF. V usage is TRBV20-1 and J usage is TRBJ2-3; 7 nucleotides match TRBD2. Germline CDR1 is DFQATT and CDR2 is SNEGSKA (reference sequence). Trimming at V came to 6 bases and at J to 1 base, leaving 10 bases not matched to a gene. The CDR3 is 15 amino acids.

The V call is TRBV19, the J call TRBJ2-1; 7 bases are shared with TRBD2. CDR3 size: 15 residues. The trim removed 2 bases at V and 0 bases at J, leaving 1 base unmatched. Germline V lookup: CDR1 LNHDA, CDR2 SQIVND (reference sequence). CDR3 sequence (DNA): TGTGCCAGTAGTATACGGACTAGCTCCTACAATGAGCAGTTCTTC. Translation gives CASSIRTSSYNEQFF.

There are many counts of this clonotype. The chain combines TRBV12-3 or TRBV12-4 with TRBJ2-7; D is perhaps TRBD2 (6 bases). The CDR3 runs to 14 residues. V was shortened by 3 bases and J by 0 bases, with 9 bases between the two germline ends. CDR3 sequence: CASSLGGSSYEQYF. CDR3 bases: TGTGCCAGCAGTTTGGGGGGTAGCTCCTACGAGCAGTACTTC.

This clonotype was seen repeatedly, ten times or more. The DNA of the CDR3 is TGTGCCAGCAGCCCAAGTCCGGGACAGGGCCTGGGAGCTTTCTTT. It codes for CASSPSPGQGLGAFF. V gene TRBV7-9 combines with J gene TRBJ1-1; 9 nucleotides line up with TRBD1. The germline CDR1 and CDR2 sequences are SEHNR and FQNEAQ (reference sequence). Trimming removed 5 bases from V and 10 bases from J; junction bases left unmatched: 14. The CDR3 is 15 residues long. The variable domain in full, completed from reference TRBV7-9 and TRBJ1-1, reads DTGVSQNPRHKITKRGQNVTFRCDPISEHNRLYWYRQTLGQGPEFLTYFQNEAQLEKSRLLSDRFSAERPKGSFSTLEIQRTEQGDSAMYLCASSPSPGQGLGAFFGQGTRLTVV.

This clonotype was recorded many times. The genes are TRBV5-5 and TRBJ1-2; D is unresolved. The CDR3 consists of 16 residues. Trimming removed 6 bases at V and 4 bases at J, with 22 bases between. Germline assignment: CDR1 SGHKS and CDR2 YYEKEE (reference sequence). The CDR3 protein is CASIHYVSRKTYGYTF. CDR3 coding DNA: TGTGCCAGCATCCATTATGTCTCGCGAAAGACCTATGGCTACACCTTC.

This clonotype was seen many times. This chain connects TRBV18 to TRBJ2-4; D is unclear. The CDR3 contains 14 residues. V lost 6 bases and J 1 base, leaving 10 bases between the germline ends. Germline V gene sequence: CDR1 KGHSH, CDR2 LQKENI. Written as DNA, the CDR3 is TGTGCCAGCTCTCCTCCTACGGCCAAAAACATTCAGTACTTC. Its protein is CASSPPTAKNIQYF.

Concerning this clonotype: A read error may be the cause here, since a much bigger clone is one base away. The CDR3 region has the DNA TGTGCCAGCAGTACCGCACGCTCTATGCGAAAGACCAATGGCTACACCTTC. Its translation is CASSTARSMRKTNGYTF. The chain has TRBV6-1 and TRBJ1-2, with D hard to call. This CDR3 spans 17 amino acids. Germline assignment: CDR1 MNHNS and CDR2 SASEGT. V lost 5 bases, J lost 6 bases, and 25 bases lay in between.

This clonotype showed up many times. The CDR3 sequence: CASAFSNSRKTYGYTF. CDR3 sequence (DNA): TGTGCCAGCGCTTTCAGCAATAGTCGAAAGACCTATGGCTACACCTTC. The chain employs TRBV5-6 and TRBJ1-2; D gene ambiguous. Trimming left V 7 bases short and J 4 bases short, with 23 bases between. CDR3 length: 16 residues. Germline CDR1 SGHDT, CDR2 YYEEEE.

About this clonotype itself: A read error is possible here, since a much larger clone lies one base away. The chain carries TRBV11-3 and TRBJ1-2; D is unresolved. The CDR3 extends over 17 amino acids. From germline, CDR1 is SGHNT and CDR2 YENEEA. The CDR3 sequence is CVSSFPDDLGKTYGYTF. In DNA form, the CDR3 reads TGTGTCAGCAGCTTTCCTGACGATCTCGGAAAGACCTATGGCTACACCTTC.

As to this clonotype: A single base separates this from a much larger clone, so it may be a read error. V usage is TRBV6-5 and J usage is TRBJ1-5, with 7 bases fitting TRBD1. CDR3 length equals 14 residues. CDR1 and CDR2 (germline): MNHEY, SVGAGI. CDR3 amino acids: CASSAGQLNQPRHF. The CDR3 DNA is TGTGCCAGCAGTGCGGGACAGCTCAATCAGCCCCGGCATTTT.

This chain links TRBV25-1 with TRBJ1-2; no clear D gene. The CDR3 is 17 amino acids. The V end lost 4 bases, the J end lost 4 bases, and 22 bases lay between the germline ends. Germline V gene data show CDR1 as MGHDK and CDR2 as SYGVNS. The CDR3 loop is CASSVQPELGKTYGYTF. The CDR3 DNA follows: TGTGCCAGCAGTGTGCAGCCAGAACTGGGAAAGACCTATGGCTACACCTTC.

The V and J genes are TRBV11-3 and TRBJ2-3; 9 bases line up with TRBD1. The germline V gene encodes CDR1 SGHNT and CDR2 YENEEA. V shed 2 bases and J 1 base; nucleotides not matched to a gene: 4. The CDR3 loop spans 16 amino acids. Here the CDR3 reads CASSLSRDRGTDTQYF. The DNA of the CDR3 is TGTGCCAGCAGCTTAAGTCGGGACAGGGGCACAGATACGCAGTATTTT. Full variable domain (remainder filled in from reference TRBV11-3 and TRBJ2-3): EAGVVQSPRYKIIEKKQPVAFWCNPISGHNTLYWYLQNLGQGPELLIRYENEEAVDDSQLPKDRFSAERLKGVDSTLKIQPAELGDSAVYLCASSLSRDRGTDTQYFGPGTRLTVL.

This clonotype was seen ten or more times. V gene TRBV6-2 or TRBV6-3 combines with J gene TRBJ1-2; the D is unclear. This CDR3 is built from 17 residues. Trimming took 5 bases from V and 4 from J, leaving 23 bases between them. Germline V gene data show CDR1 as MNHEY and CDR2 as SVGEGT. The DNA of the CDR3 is TGTGCCAGCAGTAATAGATTCTGCATCGGAAAGACCTATGGCTACACCTTC. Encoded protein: CASSNRFCIGKTYGYTF.

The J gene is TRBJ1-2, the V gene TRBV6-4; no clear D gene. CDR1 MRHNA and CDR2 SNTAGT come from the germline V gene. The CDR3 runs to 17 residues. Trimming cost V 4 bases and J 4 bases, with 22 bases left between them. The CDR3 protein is CASSGIISHGRTYGYTF. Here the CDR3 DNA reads TGTGCCAGCAGTGGGATCATCTCACACGGAAGGACCTATGGCTACACCTTC.